This T cell receptor (beta chain) is drawn from a study of blood T cell repertoires in COVID-19. Study-wide background: Samples representing acute and convalescent COVID-19 were sourced from the United States, Italy and Spain. PBMCs, B-cell-depleted T cells, or T cells were the source of the cDNA or gDNA that made up the material.

J lost 4 bases, V lost 6 bases, and 9 bases had no gene match. The germline gives CDR1 MDHEN, CDR2 SYDVKM. The CDR3 sequence is 15 residues long. In the study's own analysis: Nucleated cell counts were estimated from reference gene primer amplification. Some clones are missing from TCRdb's copy, which holds only in-frame ones; the method was immunoSEQ multiplex PCR. V, J and clone size are taken as reported in that table, and D and trimming were inferred from the DNA itself. The table records 150,000 to 190,000 clones, about nine tenths of them present only once. The sequenced material came from peripheral blood. The chain combines TRBV28 with TRBJ1-1; 9 bases are shared with TRBD1. The receptor comes from a woman in her 70s with acute or convalescent COVID-19. CDR3 sequence reads: CASRRGGTGTTEAFF. The DNA of the CDR3 is TGTGCCAGCAGGAGGGGCGGGACAGGGACCACTGAAGCTTTCTTT. Combining the CDR3 with reference TRBV28 and TRBJ1-1 gives the whole variable domain DVKVTQSSRYLVKRTGEKVFLECVQDMDHENMFWYRQDPGLGLRLIYFSYDVKMKEKGDIPEGYSVSREKKERFSLILESASTNQTSMYLCASRRGGTGTTEAFFGQGTRLTVV.